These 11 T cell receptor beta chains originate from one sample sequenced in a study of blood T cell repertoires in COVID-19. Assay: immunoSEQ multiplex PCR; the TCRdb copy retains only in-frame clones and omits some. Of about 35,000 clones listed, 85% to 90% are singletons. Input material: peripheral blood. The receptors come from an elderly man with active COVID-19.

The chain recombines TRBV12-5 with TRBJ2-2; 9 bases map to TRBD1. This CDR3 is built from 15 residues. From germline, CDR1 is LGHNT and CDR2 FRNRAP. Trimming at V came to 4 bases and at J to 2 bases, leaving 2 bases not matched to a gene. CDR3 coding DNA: TGTGCTAGTGGTTCGGGACAGGGTAACACCGGGGAGCTGTTTTTT. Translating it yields CASGSGQGNTGELFF.

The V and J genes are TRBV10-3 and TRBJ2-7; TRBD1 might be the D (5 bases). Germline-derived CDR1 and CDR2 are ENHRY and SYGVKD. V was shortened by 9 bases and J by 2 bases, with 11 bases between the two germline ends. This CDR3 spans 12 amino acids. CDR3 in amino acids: CAIETATYEQYF. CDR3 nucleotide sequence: TGTGCCATAGAGACAGCAACCTACGAGCAGTACTTC.

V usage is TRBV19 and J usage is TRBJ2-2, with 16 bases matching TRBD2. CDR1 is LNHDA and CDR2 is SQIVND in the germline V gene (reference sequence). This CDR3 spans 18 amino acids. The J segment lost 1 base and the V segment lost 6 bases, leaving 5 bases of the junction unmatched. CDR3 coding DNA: TGTGCCAGTAGCAGAGGGACTAGCGGGAGGGAGAACACCGGGGAGCTGTTTTTT. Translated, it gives CASSRGTSGRENTGELFF.

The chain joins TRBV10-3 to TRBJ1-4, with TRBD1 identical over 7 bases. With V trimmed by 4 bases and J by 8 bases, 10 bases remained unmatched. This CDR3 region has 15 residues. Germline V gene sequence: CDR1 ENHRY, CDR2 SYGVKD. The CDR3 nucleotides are TGTGCCATCAGTGGTCAGAGAACAGGGGAGGAAAAACTGTTTTTT. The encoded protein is CAISGQRTGEEKLFF.

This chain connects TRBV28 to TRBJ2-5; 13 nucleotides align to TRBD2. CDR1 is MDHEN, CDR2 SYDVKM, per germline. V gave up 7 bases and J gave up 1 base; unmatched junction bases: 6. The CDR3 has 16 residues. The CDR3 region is CASTLGTSGIQETQYF. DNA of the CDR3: TGTGCCAGCACTCTGGGGACTAGCGGGATCCAAGAGACCCAGTACTTC.

CDR3 region: CASSVFGDSSYEQYF. The CDR3 DNA follows: TGTGCCAGTAGTGTCTTCGGGGACAGCTCCTACGAGCAGTACTTC. This sequence joins TRBV19 and TRBJ2-7, with TRBD1 matching 7 bases. V was pared by 5 bases and J by 0 bases, with 7 bases of the junction left unmatched. The CDR3 loop spans 15 amino acids. Germline CDR1 is LNHDA and CDR2 is SQIVND (reference sequence).

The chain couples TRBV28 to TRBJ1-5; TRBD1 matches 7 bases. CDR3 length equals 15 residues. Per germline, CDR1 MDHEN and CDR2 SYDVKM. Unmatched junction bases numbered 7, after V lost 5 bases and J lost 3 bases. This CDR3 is CASSDRDRANQPQHF. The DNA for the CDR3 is TGTGCCAGCAGTGACCGGGACAGAGCCAATCAGCCCCAGCATTTT.

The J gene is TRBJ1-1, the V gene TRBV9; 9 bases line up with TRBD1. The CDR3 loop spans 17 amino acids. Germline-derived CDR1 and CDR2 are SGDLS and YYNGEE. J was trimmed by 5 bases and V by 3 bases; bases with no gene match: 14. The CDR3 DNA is TGTGCCAGCAGCGGGATTTCCGGGACAGGGCAGAGGACTGAAGCTTTCTTT. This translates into CASSGISGTGQRTEAFF.

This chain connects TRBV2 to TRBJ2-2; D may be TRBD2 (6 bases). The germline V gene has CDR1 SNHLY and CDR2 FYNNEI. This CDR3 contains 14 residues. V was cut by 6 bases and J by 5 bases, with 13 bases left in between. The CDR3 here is CASRLASGTGELFF. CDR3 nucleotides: TGTGCCAGCAGGCTAGCGTCGGGGACCGGGGAGCTGTTTTTT. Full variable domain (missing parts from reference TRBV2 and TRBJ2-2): EPEVTQTPSHQVTQMGQEVILRCVPISNHLYFYWYRQILGQKVEFLVSFYNNEISEKSEIFDDQFSVERPDGSNFTLKIRSTKLEDSAMYFCASRLASGTGELFFGEGSRLTVL.

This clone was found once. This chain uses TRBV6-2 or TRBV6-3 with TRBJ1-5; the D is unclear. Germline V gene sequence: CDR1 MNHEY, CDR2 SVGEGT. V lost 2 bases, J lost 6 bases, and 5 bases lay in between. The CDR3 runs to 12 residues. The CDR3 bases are TGTGCCAGCAGTTACGGAGGTCAGCCCCAGCATTTT. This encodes CASSYGGQPQHF.

The CDR3 nucleotides read TGTGCCAGCAGCACCTACAGGGGAGATACGCAGTATTTT. Its translation is CASSTYRGDTQYF. This sequence joins TRBV11-3 and TRBJ2-3, with 7 bases lining up with TRBD1. V lost 5 bases to trimming and J lost 5 bases; unmatched junction nucleotides: 4. The CDR3 has 13 amino acids. Germline CDR1 SGHNT, CDR2 YENEEA.